This T cell receptor (beta chain) was identified during a study of post-analysis software for immune sequencing data. Points from the study as a whole: Relative to controls, patients with multiple sclerosis showed significantly lower normalized Chao1 diversity. TRBV5-6, TRBV5-1 and TRBV20-1 belonged to a set of about five TRBV segments that were more frequent in patients than controls.

Libraries were made from TCR beta cDNA, and they carried unique molecular identifiers. There were roughly 1 to 11 million T cells, and around 500,000 cDNA molecules came from them. Each CDR3 protein is one row after TCRdb ran MiXCR on the PCR reads. The sample has roughly 870,000 distinct CDR3 sequences, about 57% seen once. Germline loops: CDR1 SEHNR, CDR2 FQNEAQ (reference sequence). V lost 1 base, J lost 8 bases, and 10 bases stayed unmatched. The CDR3 contains 16 residues. Of note for this clonotype: Its antigen remains unknown.

The J gene is TRBJ2-4, the V gene TRBV7-9; the match to TRBD2 covers 8 bases. This sequence originates from a girl under 18 with multiple sclerosis. The specimen sequenced was blood. In nucleotides, the CDR3 is TGTGCCAGCAGCTTAGTCTTACCGGGACTAGGACACATTCAGTACTTC. Encoded protein: CASSLVLPGLGHIQYF.